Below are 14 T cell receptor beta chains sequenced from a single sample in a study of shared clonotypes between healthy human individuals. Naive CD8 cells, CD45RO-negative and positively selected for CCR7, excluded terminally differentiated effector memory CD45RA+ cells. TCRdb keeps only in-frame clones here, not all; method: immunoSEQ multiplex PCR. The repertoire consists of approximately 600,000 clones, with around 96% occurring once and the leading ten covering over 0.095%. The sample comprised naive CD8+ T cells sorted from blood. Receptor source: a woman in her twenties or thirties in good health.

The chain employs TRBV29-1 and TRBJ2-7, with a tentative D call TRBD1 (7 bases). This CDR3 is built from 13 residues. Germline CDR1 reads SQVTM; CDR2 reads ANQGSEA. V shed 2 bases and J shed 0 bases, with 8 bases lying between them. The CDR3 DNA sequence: TGCAGCGTTGAACAGGGGGGCTCCTACGAGCAGTACTTC. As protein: CSVEQGGSYEQYF.

CDR3 loop: CASSAGQGSPYGYTF. The CDR3 DNA is TGTGCCAGCAGCGCAGGACAGGGGTCTCCCTATGGCTACACCTTC. The chain has TRBV9 and TRBJ1-2; TRBD1 agrees at 9 bases. Germline CDR1 reads SGDLS; CDR2 reads YYNGEE. This CDR3 contains 15 residues. The V segment lost 3 bases and the J segment 4 bases; nucleotides outside the gene matches: 7.

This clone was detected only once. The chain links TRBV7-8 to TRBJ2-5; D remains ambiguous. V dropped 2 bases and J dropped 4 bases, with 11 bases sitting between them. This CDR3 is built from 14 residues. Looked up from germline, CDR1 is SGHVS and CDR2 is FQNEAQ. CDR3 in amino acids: CASSLNSQGETQYF. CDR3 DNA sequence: TGTGCCAGCAGCTTAAATTCGCAAGGAGAGACCCAGTACTTC.

The CDR3 DNA is TGTGCCAGCAGTCCTGACGCGCGTAGCTCCTACAATGAGCAGTTCTTC. It translates to CASSPDARSSYNEQFF. The rearrangement uses TRBV27 and TRBJ2-1; no firm D call. This CDR3 region has 16 residues. Germline V gene lookup returns CDR1 MNHEY and CDR2 SMNVEV (reference sequence). V lost 5 bases and J lost 0, with 14 bases in between.

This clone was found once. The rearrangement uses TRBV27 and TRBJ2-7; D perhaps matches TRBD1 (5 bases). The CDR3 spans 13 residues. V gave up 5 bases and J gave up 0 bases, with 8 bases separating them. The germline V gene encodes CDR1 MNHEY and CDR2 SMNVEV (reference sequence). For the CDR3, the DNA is TGTGCCAGCAGTGGCAGGGTCTCCTACGAGCAGTACTTC. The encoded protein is CASSGRVSYEQYF.

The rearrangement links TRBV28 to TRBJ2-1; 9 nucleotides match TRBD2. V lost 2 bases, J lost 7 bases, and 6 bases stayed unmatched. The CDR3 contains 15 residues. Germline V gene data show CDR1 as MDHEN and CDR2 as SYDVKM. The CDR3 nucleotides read TGTGCCAGCAGTTTAGGTAGCGGGGGCTATAATGAGCAGTTCTTC. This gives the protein CASSLGSGGYNEQFF. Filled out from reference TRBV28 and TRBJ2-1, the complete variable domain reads DVKVTQSSRYLVKRTGEKVFLECVQDMDHENMFWYRQDPGLGLRLIYFSYDVKMKEKGDIPEGYSVSREKKERFSLILESASTNQTSMYLCASSLGSGGYNEQFFGPGTRLTVL.

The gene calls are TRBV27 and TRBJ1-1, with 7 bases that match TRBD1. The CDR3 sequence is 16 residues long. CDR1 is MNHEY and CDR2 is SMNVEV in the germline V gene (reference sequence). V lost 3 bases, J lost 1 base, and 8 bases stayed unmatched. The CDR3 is CASSLTGTEKNTEAFF. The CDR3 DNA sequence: TGTGCCAGCAGTTTGACTGGGACAGAGAAGAACACTGAAGCTTTCTTT.

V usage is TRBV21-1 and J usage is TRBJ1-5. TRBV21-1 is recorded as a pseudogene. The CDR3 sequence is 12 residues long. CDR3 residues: CASSTRGQPQHF. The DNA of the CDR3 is TGTGCCAGCAGTACCCGTGGTCAGCCCCAGCATTTT.

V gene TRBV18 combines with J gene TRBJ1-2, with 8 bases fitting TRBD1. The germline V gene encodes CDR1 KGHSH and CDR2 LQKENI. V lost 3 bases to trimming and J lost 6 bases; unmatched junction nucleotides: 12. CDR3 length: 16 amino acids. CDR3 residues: CASSPAGQGILDGYTF. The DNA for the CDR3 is TGTGCCAGCTCACCTGCTGGACAGGGTATCCTAGATGGCTACACCTTC.

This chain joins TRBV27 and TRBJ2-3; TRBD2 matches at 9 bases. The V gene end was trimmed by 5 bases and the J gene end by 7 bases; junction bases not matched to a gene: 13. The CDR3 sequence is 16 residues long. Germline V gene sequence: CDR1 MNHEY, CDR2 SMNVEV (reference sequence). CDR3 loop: CASSPASGTSLNTQYF. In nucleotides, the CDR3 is TGTGCCAGCAGTCCCGCCTCCGGGACTAGCCTTAATACGCAGTATTTT.

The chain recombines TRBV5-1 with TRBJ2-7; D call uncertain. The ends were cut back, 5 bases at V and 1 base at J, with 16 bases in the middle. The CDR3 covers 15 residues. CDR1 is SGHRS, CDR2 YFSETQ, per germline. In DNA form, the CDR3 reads TGCGCCAGCAGGCCAGGATTAGCACAGTCCTACGAGCAGTACTTC. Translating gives CASRPGLAQSYEQYF.

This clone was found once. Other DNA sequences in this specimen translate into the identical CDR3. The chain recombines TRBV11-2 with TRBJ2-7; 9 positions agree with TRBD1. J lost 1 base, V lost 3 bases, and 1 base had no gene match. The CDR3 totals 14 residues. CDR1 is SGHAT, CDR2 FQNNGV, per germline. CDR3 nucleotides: TGTGCCAGCAGCTTGGGGACAGGGTCCTACGAGCAGTACTTC. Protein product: CASSLGTGSYEQYF.

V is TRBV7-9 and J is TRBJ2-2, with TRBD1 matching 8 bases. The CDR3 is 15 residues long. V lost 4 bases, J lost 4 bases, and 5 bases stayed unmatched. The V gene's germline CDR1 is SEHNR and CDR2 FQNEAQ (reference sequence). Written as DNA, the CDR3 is TGTGCCAGCAGCTCCCGACAGGGGCGCACCGGGGAGCTGTTTTTT. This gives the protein CASSSRQGRTGELFF.

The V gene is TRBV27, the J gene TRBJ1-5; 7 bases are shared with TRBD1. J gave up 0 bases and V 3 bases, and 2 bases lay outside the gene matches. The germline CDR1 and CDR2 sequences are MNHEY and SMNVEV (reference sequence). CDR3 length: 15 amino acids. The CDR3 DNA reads TGTGCCAGCAGTTTGGACAGGAATAGCAATCAGCCCCAGCATTTT. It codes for CASSLDRNSNQPQHF.